A selection of T cell receptor beta chains follows, all from one sample in a study of CDR3 diversity in severe acne. Each CDR3 protein gets one entry after TCRdb re-called the PCR reads with MiXCR. The sample contains 90,000 or so distinct CDR3 sequences, approximately 52% of which appear only once. The sample comprised blood. These receptors all come from a male donor in good health, serving as a control. CDR3s include the opening cysteine and the closing phenylalanine or tryptophan. The D gene is left open where the match is weak. Rows give clone size only sometimes, using once, few, many, or a class for an expanded clone.

V,size,J,D,CDR3,DNA
TRBV7-2,NA,TRBJ1-6,NA,CASSLDGGYTSPLHF,TGTGCCAGCAGCTTAGACGGAGGGTATACCTCACCCCTCCACTTT
TRBV10-1,medium-sized,TRBJ1-1,TRBD1,CASSERGRGQGTEAFF,TGCGCCAGCAGTGAGCGGGGCAGGGGGCAAGGCACTGAAGCTTTCTTT
TRBV29-1,NA,TRBJ2-4,TRBD2,CSVRGPSGRALGKNIQYF,TGCAGCGTCCGAGGCCCGAGCGGGAGGGCCCTCGGCAAAAACATTCAGTACTTC
TRBV20-1,NA,TRBJ2-7,NA,CSAEGGLYEQYF,TGCAGTGCTGAGGGGGGACTCTACGAGCAGTACTTC
TRBV20-1,many,TRBJ2-7,NA,CSARAFLPAALTGEQYF,TGCAGTGCTAGAGCTTTCCTTCCGGCGGCGCTCACGGGTGAGCAGTACTTC
TRBV6-2/TRBV6-3,NA,TRBJ2-6,TRBD1,CASSQTGSGANVLTF,TGTGCCAGCAGTCAGACAGGGTCTGGGGCCAACGTCCTGACTTTC
TRBV25-1,few,TRBJ1-4,TRBD1,CAGRWDREKTNEKLFF,TGTGCCGGCCGGTGGGACAGAGAAAAGACTAATGAAAAACTGTTTTTT
TRBV29-1,NA,TRBJ1-1,NA,CSVLMTTNTEALF,TGCAGCGTCCTAATGACAACCAACACCGAAGCTCTCTTT
TRBV25-1,NA,TRBJ1-2,NA,CASSLPGADYGYTF,TGTGCCAGCAGTTTACCAGGGGCGGACTATGGCTACACCTTC
TRBV7-9,medium-sized,TRBJ1-1,NA,CASSLVADTEAFF,TGTGCCAGCAGCTTAGTTGCGGACACTGAAGCTTTCTTT
TRBV4-1,few,TRBJ1-6,NA,CASSQQQDGGISPLHF,TGTGCCAGCAGCCAACAACAGGACGGTGGTATTTCACCCCTCCACTTT
TRBV7-2,NA,TRBJ1-2,NA,CASSRFTLDGYTF,TGTGCCAGCAGTCGCTTTACGCTCGATGGCTACACCTTC
TRBV9,NA,TRBJ2-1,NA,CASSEAPYNEQFF,TGTGCCAGCAGTGAGGCGCCCTACAATGAGCAGTTCTTC
TRBV10-3,few,TRBJ1-1,TRBD1,CAISELEGARSAVFF,TGTGCCATCAGTGAACTTGAGGGGGCGCGGTCGGCTGTTTTCTTT
TRBV20-1,NA,TRBJ1-2,TRBD1,CSARVPGQLKIGYTF,TGCAGTGCTAGAGTCCCGGGACAGCTTAAAATTGGCTACACCTTC
TRBV19,many,TRBJ2-1,NA,CASSISLSNEQFF,TGTGCCAGTAGTATAAGCCTCTCCAATGAGCAGTTCTTC
TRBV12-3/TRBV12-4,NA,TRBJ1-2,NA,CASSIGRAYGYTF,TGTGCCAGCAGTATCGGACGCGCCTATGGCTACACCTTC
TRBV3-1,many,TRBJ2-7,NA,CASSQSYYEQYF,TGTGCCAGCAGCCAGTCCTACTACGAGCAGTACTTC
TRBV7-3,NA,TRBJ2-1,TRBD1,CASRGQGGYNEQFF,TGTGCCAGCAGAGGACAGGGAGGCTACAATGAGCAGTTCTTC
TRBV20-1,many,TRBJ2-5,TRBD2,CSAHRPSGIQETQYF,TGCAGTGCTCACCGGCCTAGCGGGATTCAAGAGACCCAGTACTTC
TRBV7-9,few,TRBJ1-4,NA,CASSSGGTTTNEKLFF,TGTGCCAGCAGTTCAGGAGGGACGACAACTAATGAAAAACTGTTTTTT
TRBV24-1,NA,TRBJ1-5,NA,CATSDSGYSNQPQHF,TGTGCCACCAGTGATTCGGGGTATAGCAATCAGCCCCAGCATTTT
TRBV5-1,many,TRBJ1-4,NA,CASSVEAENEKLFF,TGCGCCAGCAGTGTTGAAGCAGAAAATGAAAAACTGTTTTTT
TRBV7-6,few,TRBJ2-3,NA,CASSRLTGVGTDTQYF,TGTGCCAGCAGCCGGCTGACGGGAGTTGGCACAGATACGCAGTATTTT
TRBV7-8,few,TRBJ2-5,NA,CASSTAGTTYVYF,TGTGCCAGCAGCACAGCCGGGACCACCTACGTGTACTTC
TRBV10-1,NA,TRBJ1-1,NA,CASNPGNTEAFF,TGCGCCAGCAATCCCGGGAACACTGAAGCTTTCTTT
TRBV20-1,few,TRBJ2-5,NA,CARSYQETQYF,TGCGCCAGAAGTTACCAAGAGACCCAGTACTTC
TRBV29-1,NA,TRBJ2-5,NA,CSVLGPSGQETQYF,TGCAGCGTTTTAGGACCCAGTGGCCAAGAGACTCAGTACTTC
TRBV5-1,many,TRBJ2-6,TRBD2,CASSLSGGGANVLTF,TGCGCCAGCAGCTTGTCGGGGGGGGGGGCCAACGTCCTGACTTTC
TRBV5-5,NA,TRBJ2-1,TRBD2,CASSLGGLAGGAYEQFF,TGTGCCAGCAGCTTAGGGGGACTAGCGGGGGGTGCCTATGAGCAGTTCTTC
TRBV9,many,TRBJ2-5,NA,CASSGPLLASSGTQYF,TGTGCCAGCAGCGGCCCTCTGCTAGCGAGTTCCGGGACCCAGTACTTC
TRBV7-2,once,TRBJ2-5,NA,CASSLARQETQYF,TGTGCCAGCAGCTTAGCTAGGCAAGAGACCCAGTACTTC
TRBV7-8,few,TRBJ2-1,TRBD2,CASSLGGGLADEQFF,TGTGCCAGCAGCTTAGGGGGGGGACTAGCAGATGAGCAGTTCTTC
TRBV5-4,once,TRBJ2-2,NA,CASGPMNTGELFF,TGTGCCAGCGGCCCGATGAACACCGGGGAGCTGTTTTTT
TRBV4-1,many,TRBJ2-7,TRBD1,CASSQDNDRGSYEQYF,TGCGCCAGCAGCCAAGATAACGACAGGGGCTCCTACGAGCAGTACTTC
TRBV20-1,few,TRBJ2-5,TRBD2,CSAPGLADRGETQYF,TGCAGTGCCCCCGGACTAGCGGACCGAGGAGAGACCCAGTACTTC
TRBV9,many,TRBJ2-3,NA,CASSFGTDTQYF,TGTGCCAGCAGTTTTGGCACAGATACGCAGTATTTT
TRBV6-6,NA,TRBJ2-7,NA,CASSWDSYEQYF,TGTGCCAGCAGCTGGGACTCCTACGAGCAGTACTTC
TRBV7-9,many,TRBJ1-1,NA,CASSLAIGGEAFF,TGTGCCAGCAGCTTAGCGATAGGAGGAGAAGCTTTCTTT
TRBV7-6,NA,TRBJ2-5,TRBD2,CASSLGTSGTQETQYF,TGTGCCAGCAGCTTGGGTACTAGCGGGACCCAAGAGACCCAGTACTTC
TRBV11-2,NA,TRBJ2-7,NA,CASTPFWGANGEQYF,TGTGCCAGCACCCCATTTTGGGGGGCTAATGGGGAGCAGTACTTC